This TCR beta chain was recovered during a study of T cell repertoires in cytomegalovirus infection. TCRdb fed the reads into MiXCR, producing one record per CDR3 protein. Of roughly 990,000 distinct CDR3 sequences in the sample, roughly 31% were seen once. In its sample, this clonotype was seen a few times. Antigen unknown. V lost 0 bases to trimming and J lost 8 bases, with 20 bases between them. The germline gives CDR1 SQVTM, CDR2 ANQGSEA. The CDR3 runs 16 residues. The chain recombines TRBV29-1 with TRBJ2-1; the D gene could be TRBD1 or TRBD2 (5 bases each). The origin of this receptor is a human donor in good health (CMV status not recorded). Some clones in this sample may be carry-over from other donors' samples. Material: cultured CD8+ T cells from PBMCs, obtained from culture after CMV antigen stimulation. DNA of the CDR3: TGCAGCGTTGAAGATTTGAGGGGCCCGAGGATCGATGAGCAGTTCTTC. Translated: CSVEDLRGPRIDEQFF.